The T cell receptor beta chain described here comes from a study of cytomegalovirus exposure and HLA in healthy donors. Study results and caveats: TCR beta chains numbering some 160 were designated cytomegalovirus-associated. In a later analysis, HLA-C alleles had the fewest associated TCRs, DRB1 alleles the most.

It was with 60 Vbeta and 13 Jbeta primers that the PCR ran. TCRdb's copy holds only in-frame clones and misses some; the assay was immunoSEQ multiplex PCR. Of around 62,000 clones in the sample, 60% to 80% were seen once. To note about this clone: Antigen unknown.

At sampling all donors were nominally healthy, likely with unrecorded immune exposures. The CDR3 is 13 residues long. Germline V gives CDR1 LNHDA, CDR2 SQIVND (reference sequence). V gave up 6 bases and J gave up 7 bases, with 15 bases separating them. The receptor's source is a man in his 60s in good health and CMV-seropositive. Sequenced input: PBMCs. The rearrangement joins TRBV19 to TRBJ1-1, with D maybe TRBD1 (5 bases). CDR3 nucleotides: TGTGCCAGTAGCTGGGGGGAGATGAATGAAGCTTTCTTT. Amino acids: CASSWGEMNEAFF.